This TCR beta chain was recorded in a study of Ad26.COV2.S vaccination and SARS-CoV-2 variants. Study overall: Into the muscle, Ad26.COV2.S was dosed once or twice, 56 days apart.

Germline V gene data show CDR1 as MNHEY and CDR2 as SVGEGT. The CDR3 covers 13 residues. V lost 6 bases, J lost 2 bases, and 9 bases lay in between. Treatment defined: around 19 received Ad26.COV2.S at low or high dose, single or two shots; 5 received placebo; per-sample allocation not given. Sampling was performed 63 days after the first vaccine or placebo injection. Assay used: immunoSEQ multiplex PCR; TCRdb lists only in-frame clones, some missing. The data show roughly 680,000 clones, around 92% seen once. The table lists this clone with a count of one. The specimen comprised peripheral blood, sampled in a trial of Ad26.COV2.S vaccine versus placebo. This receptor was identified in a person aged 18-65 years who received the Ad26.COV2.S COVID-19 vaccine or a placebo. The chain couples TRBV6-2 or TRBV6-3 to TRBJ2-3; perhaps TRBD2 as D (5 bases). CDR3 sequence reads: CASSTLATDTQYF. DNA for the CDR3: TGTGCCAGCAGCACCCTAGCCACAGATACGCAGTATTTT.